Presented here are 27 T cell receptor beta chains from one specimen sequenced in a study of T cells in Graves' hyperthyroidism and ophthalmopathy. RNA transcripts provided the source from which TCR beta CDR3 regions were amplified. The HTBI primer set served for first-round RT-PCR of the TCR CDR3. MiXCR, run by TCRdb on the multiplex PCR reads, gives a single entry per CDR3 protein. The sample has 370,000 or so distinct CDR3 sequences; just under 25% are singletons. The sequencing sample was made of blood. These receptors were taken from a man between 50 and 59 years old with Graves' hyperthyroidism.

This rearrangement joins TRBV7-6 to TRBJ2-7, with TRBD2 matching 8 bases. Germline CDR1 is SGHVS and CDR2 is FNYEAQ. V gave up 1 base and J gave up 5 bases; unmatched junction bases: 4. CDR3 length: 14 residues. The CDR3 nucleotides are TGTGCCAGCAGCTTAGTGAGCGGGAGAAACGAGCAGTACTTC. Residues: CASSLVSGRNEQYF. Full variable domain (outside the CDR3, taken from reference TRBV7-6 and TRBJ2-7): GAGVSQSPRYKVTKRGQDVALRCDPISGHVSLYWYRQALGQGPEFLTYFNYEAQQDKSGLPNDRFSAERPEGSISTLTIQRTEQRDSAMYRCASSLVSGRNEQYFGPGTRLTVT.

This clonotype was observed a handful of times. The chain combines TRBV20-1 with TRBJ1-6; D uncertain. The V end lost 0 bases, the J end lost 7 bases, and 13 bases lay between the germline ends. Germline loops: CDR1 DFQATT, CDR2 SNEGSKA (reference sequence). This CDR3 has 15 residues. The CDR3 protein is CSARDKGIRNSPLHF. The CDR3 DNA sequence: TGCAGTGCTAGAGATAAGGGAATAAGGAATTCACCCCTCCACTTT.

This chain uses TRBV20-1 with TRBJ2-7, with D perhaps TRBD1 (5 bases). CDR3 size: 12 residues. V gave up 0 bases and J gave up 4 bases, with 7 bases separating them. The germline V gene has CDR1 DFQATT and CDR2 SNEGSKA (reference sequence). CDR3 nucleotides: TGCAGTGCTAGAGAACAGGTTTACGAGCAGTACTTC. It is translated as CSAREQVYEQYF.

This chain links TRBV29-1 with TRBJ2-5, with D perhaps given as TRBD1 or TRBD2 (5 bases each). This CDR3 is 12 amino acids long. The ends were cut back, 4 bases at V and 5 bases at J, with 11 bases in the middle. Germline CDR1 reads SQVTM; CDR2 reads ANQGSEA. The chain's CDR3 is CSVGRGRETQYF. The CDR3 bases are TGCAGCGTTGGACGGGGACGGGAGACCCAGTACTTC.

V usage is TRBV2 and J usage is TRBJ1-6, with D maybe TRBD1 (6 bases). The CDR3 extends over 14 amino acids. The germline V gene has CDR1 SNHLY and CDR2 FYNNEI. The germline V and J ends were trimmed by 7 bases and 7 bases, with 14 bases remaining between them. The CDR3 DNA reads as TGTGCCAGCAAGAACAGGGCAGGGAATTCACCCCTCCACTTT. The encoded protein is CASKNRAGNSPLHF. The complete variable domain, with remaining parts taken from reference TRBV2 and TRBJ1-6, reads EPEVTQTPSHQVTQMGQEVILRCVPISNHLYFYWYRQILGQKVEFLVSFYNNEISEKSEIFDDQFSVERPDGSNFTLKIRSTKLEDSAMYFCASKNRAGNSPLHFGNGTRLTVT.

This clonotype was observed at least ten times. The V gene is TRBV7-2, the J gene TRBJ2-7, with D possibly being TRBD2 (6 bases). The CDR3 is made up of 15 amino acids. Trimming shortened V by 3 bases and J by 3 bases, and 15 bases separated the two germline ends. The germline V gene has CDR1 SGHTA and CDR2 FQGNSA. The chain's CDR3 is CASSLRAGTYYEQYF. CDR3 nucleotide sequence: TGTGCCAGCAGCTTGAGGGCGGGAACCTACTACGAGCAGTACTTC.

V gene TRBV28 combines with J gene TRBJ1-2; 9 nucleotides line up with TRBD1. The CDR3 length is 16 residues. Germline V CDR1 and CDR2: MDHEN, SYDVKM. The trim removed 5 bases at V and 4 bases at J, leaving 11 bases unmatched. The DNA for the CDR3 is TGTGCCAGCAGTCCCCAAACCGGGACAGGGATCTATGGCTACACCTTC. Protein: CASSPQTGTGIYGYTF.

The chain combines TRBV3-1 with TRBJ1-5, with 7 bases matching TRBD1. After removal of 1 base from V and 9 bases from J, the junction contained 6 bases not matched to a gene. Per the germline V gene, CDR1 is LGHDT and CDR2 is YNNKEL (reference sequence). CDR3 length equals 14 residues. The CDR3 DNA reads TGTGCCAGCAGCCAAGGACAGGGAGAGTGGCCCCAGCATTTT. Amino acid sequence: CASSQGQGEWPQHF.

This clonotype was recorded once. The chain uses TRBV5-1 and TRBJ2-1, with 7 bases aligning to TRBD2. With V trimmed by 4 bases and J by 6 bases, 7 bases remained unmatched. The germline V gene has CDR1 SGHRS and CDR2 YFSETQ. CDR3 size: 14 residues. The CDR3 reads CASSRQGGSNEQFF. The CDR3 region has the DNA TGCGCCAGCAGCAGGCAGGGAGGGTCCAATGAGCAGTTCTTC.

The rearrangement joins TRBV7-2 to TRBJ2-7; D is uncertain. V lost 2 bases, J lost 6 bases, and 11 bases lay in between. The CDR3 runs to 13 residues. Germline CDR1 is SGHTA and CDR2 is FQGNSA. The DNA of the CDR3 is TGTGCCAGCAGCTTAAATCAGGTGGCCGAGCAGTACTTC. Protein sequence: CASSLNQVAEQYF.

This clonotype was seen repeatedly, ten times or more. The chain employs TRBV28 and TRBJ2-7, with 16 bases fitting TRBD2. Germline assignment: CDR1 MDHEN and CDR2 SYDVKM. CDR3 size: 15 residues. Germline trimming cut 6 bases from V and 5 bases from J; bases unmatched to any gene: 4. The CDR3 here is CASSPGLAGGDEQYF. CDR3 nucleotides: TGTGCCAGCAGCCCGGGACTAGCGGGAGGGGACGAGCAGTACTTC.

The CDR3 bases are TGTGCCAGCAGGGGCAGCCCCCCACGTGATACGCAGTATTTT. Its protein is CASRGSPPRDTQYF. V and J are TRBV6-2 or TRBV6-3 and TRBJ2-3; D ambiguous. CDR1 and CDR2 (germline): MNHEY, SVGEGT. V was clipped by 6 bases and J by 6 bases, with 16 bases between them. This CDR3 is 14 amino acids long.

This clonotype occurred a few times. This CDR3 reads CASSLGRGTSGEQFF. CDR3 sequence (DNA): TGTGCCAGCAGTTTAGGGAGAGGGACTAGCGGTGAGCAGTTCTTC. The chain couples TRBV12-3 or TRBV12-4 to TRBJ2-1; 11 bases agree with TRBD2. This CDR3 is built from 15 residues. V lost 1 base, J lost 9 bases, and 5 bases stayed unmatched.

This clonotype was observed a handful of times. The chain recombines TRBV7-9 with TRBJ2-3; D could derive from TRBD1 or TRBD2 (5 bases each). Trimming shortened V by 2 bases and J by 4 bases, and 16 bases separated the two germline ends. The germline gives CDR1 SEHNR, CDR2 FQNEAQ (reference sequence). There are 16 residues in the CDR3. CDR3 bases: TGTGCCAGCAGCTTAAATAGTGTAGGGGACGCAGATACGCAGTATTTT. Amino acids: CASSLNSVGDADTQYF.

This clonotype was counted only a few times. The chain links TRBV5-1 to TRBJ2-5, with 10 nucleotides matching TRBD2. CDR1 is SGHRS, CDR2 YFSETQ, per germline. The CDR3 extends over 17 amino acids. Unmatched junction bases numbered 8, after V lost 0 bases and J lost 3 bases. CDR3 in amino acids: CASSLGGLADLKETQYF. CDR3 bases: TGCGCCAGCAGCTTGGGAGGACTAGCGGATCTCAAAGAGACCCAGTACTTC.

V is TRBV10-3 and J is TRBJ1-1, with a possible D match to TRBD1 (5 bases). Trimming shortened V by 7 bases and J by 4 bases, and 13 bases separated the two germline ends. Germline V gene data show CDR1 as ENHRY and CDR2 as SYGVKD. The CDR3 is made up of 13 amino acids. The CDR3 DNA is TGTGCCATCAATGGGGCTAGCGGCACTGAAGCTTTCTTT. Amino acid sequence: CAINGASGTEAFF.

This clonotype was seen repeatedly, ten times or more. This chain uses TRBV7-6 with TRBJ2-7; 9 bases map to TRBD2. Trimming at V came to 5 bases and at J to 1 base, leaving 6 bases not matched to a gene. The CDR3 is 15 amino acids. Germline values: CDR1 SGHVS, CDR2 FNYEAQ. DNA for the CDR3: TGTGCCAGCAGCCGGACCCTAGCGGGGTCCTACGAGCAGTACTTC. This sequence encodes CASSRTLAGSYEQYF.

The chain carries TRBV6-1 and TRBJ2-1, with 9 bases that match TRBD1. V shed 2 bases and J 0 bases; nucleotides not matched to a gene: 5. This CDR3 comprises 17 residues. The germline V gene has CDR1 MNHNS and CDR2 SASEGT. CDR3 residues: CASSERRGQGSYNEQFF. CDR3 bases: TGTGCCAGCAGTGAACGTAGGGGACAGGGCTCCTACAATGAGCAGTTCTTC.

This clonotype was seen many times. The V and J genes are TRBV11-2 and TRBJ2-5, with D tentatively TRBD2 (6 bases). V lost 5 bases, J lost 1 base, and 11 bases lay in between. The CDR3 has 14 amino acids. CDR1 SGHAT and CDR2 FQNNGV come from the germline V gene. As DNA, the CDR3 is TGTGCCAGCAGCACCTCCGGGGGCCAAGAGACCCAGTACTTC. It yields the protein CASSTSGGQETQYF.

The chain employs TRBV25-1 and TRBJ1-6, with TRBD1 matching 9 bases. The CDR3 length is 14 residues. Trimming at V came to 6 bases and at J to 7 bases, leaving 4 bases not matched to a gene. The germline V gene encodes CDR1 MGHDK and CDR2 SYGVNS. This CDR3 is CASRDGQGNSPLHF. CDR3 bases: TGTGCCAGCAGAGATGGACAGGGGAATTCACCCCTCCACTTT. Filled out from reference TRBV25-1 and TRBJ1-6, the complete variable domain reads EADIYQTPRYLVIGTGKKITLECSQTMGHDKMYWYQQDPGMELHLIHYSYGVNSTEKGDLSSESTVSRIRTEHFPLTLESARPSHTSQYLCASRDGQGNSPLHFGNGTRLTVT.

This clonotype was found many times. The chain links TRBV7-8 to TRBJ2-7; D not resolved. Trimming took 5 bases from V and 5 from J, leaving 10 bases between them. CDR1 and CDR2 (germline): SGHVS, FQNEAQ. This CDR3 has 12 amino acids. The CDR3 region has the DNA TGTGCCAGCAGCCGTTCCGGGCACGAGCAGTACTTC. Amino acid sequence: CASSRSGHEQYF.

This clonotype was seen a handful of times. The chain employs TRBV28 and TRBJ1-2; tentative D call: TRBD1 (6 bases). The ends were cut back, 6 bases at V and 7 bases at J, with 18 bases in the middle. The CDR3 runs 14 residues. Germline CDR1 reads MDHEN; CDR2 reads SYDVKM. The CDR3 sequence is CASSQESGVRGYTF. The CDR3 region has the DNA TGTGCCAGCAGCCAAGAGTCAGGGGTACGTGGCTACACCTTC.

CDR3 amino acids: CASRRLAGGLQETQYF. As DNA, the CDR3 is TGTGCCAGCAGGAGACTAGCGGGAGGGCTACAAGAGACCCAGTACTTC. V gene TRBV12-3 or TRBV12-4 combines with J gene TRBJ2-5; 14 positions agree with TRBD2. The CDR3 runs 16 residues. V shed 6 bases, J shed 2 bases, and the junction held 5 bases outside the gene matches.

V gene TRBV12-3 or TRBV12-4 combines with J gene TRBJ2-2, with D hard to call. Between the trimmed V and J ends, which lost 7 bases and 6 bases, there was a span of 9 bases. The length of the CDR3 is 12 residues. The DNA of the CDR3 is TGTGCCAGCACCCCCGCCCCCGGGGAGCTGTTTTTT. Translation: CASTPAPGELFF.

The V and J genes are TRBV5-6 and TRBJ2-3; D is undetermined. V was trimmed by 0 bases and J by 5 bases, leaving 22 bases between them. CDR3 size: 18 residues. CDR1 is SGHDT and CDR2 is YYEEEE in the germline V gene. In nucleotides, the CDR3 is TGTGCCAGCAGCTTGGAACGGTTGCGGCACCATCGGAGAGATACGCAGTATTTT. Amino acid sequence: CASSLERLRHHRRDTQYF.

V is TRBV6-2 or TRBV6-3 and J is TRBJ1-2; 9 nucleotides align to TRBD1. V was pared by 6 bases and J by 4 bases, with 3 bases of the junction left unmatched. In germline, CDR1 is MNHEY, CDR2 SVGEGT. CDR3 length: 13 amino acids. The CDR3 sequence: CASSEGQGYGYTF. In nucleotides, the CDR3 is TGTGCCAGCAGCGAGGGACAGGGCTATGGCTACACCTTC.

This clonotype appeared once. This chain links TRBV2 with TRBJ2-2; D is possibly TRBD1 (5 bases). The CDR3 consists of 13 residues. V shed 8 bases and J shed 7 bases, with 14 bases lying between them. CDR1 and CDR2 (germline): SNHLY, FYNNEI. Written as DNA, the CDR3 is TGTGCCAGCGGGGAATTAGGGGACGGGGAGCTGTTTTTT. Its protein product is CASGELGDGELFF.